This TCR beta chain was documented in a study of shared T cell receptors in the human thymus. Assay: immunoSEQ multiplex PCR; the TCRdb copy retains only in-frame clones and omits some. The profile covers 700,000 or so clones, with 80% to 90% appearing a single time and over 0.008% taken by the ten largest. Germline lookup yields CDR1 MNHEY and CDR2 SMNVEV (reference sequence). V was pared by 4 bases and J by 2 bases, with 20 bases between. The CDR3 spans 17 residues. The same data also contributed to another study, on human thymus T cells. That report notes: Resected material from corrective heart surgery provided the thymus tissue analysed.

Material for sequencing was thymocytes. The chain is built from TRBV27 and TRBJ1-2, with D possibly matching TRBD1 (6 bases). The source of this sequence is a girl under three years old with a congenital heart defect. CDR3 in amino acids: CASSSRQDPRMNYGYTF. CDR3 bases: TGTGCCAGCAGTTCGAGACAGGACCCCAGAATGAACTATGGCTACACCTTC.